This T cell receptor (beta chain) was identified during a study of cytomegalovirus exposure and HLA in healthy donors. This clone was seen just once. As yet, its antigen is unknown. Unmatched junction bases numbered 12, after V lost 6 bases and J lost 2 bases. The CDR3 consists of 16 residues. Germline V gives CDR1 SGHNT, CDR2 YYREEE (reference sequence). Study-wide findings and caveats: As was reported, the HLA-A and HLA-B alleles of most subjects were accurately predicted from TCR beta sequences. Cytomegalovirus-associated status was assigned to about 150 TCR beta chains.

In the PCR, 60 Vbeta and 13 Jbeta primers were used. Libraries were prepared by immunoSEQ multiplex PCR; TCRdb keeps only in-frame clonotypes and omits some of them. This sample has roughly 100,000 clones, with 55% to 65% found just once. This clonotype originated in a man younger than 45 in good health and CMV-seropositive. Sequencing input: PBMCs. The gene calls are TRBV5-4 and TRBJ2-3; 7 nucleotides align to TRBD2. The CDR3: CASTRRLAGVTDTQYF. CDR3 DNA: TGTGCCAGCACCCGGAGGCTGGCGGGGGTCACAGATACGCAGTATTTT.